Presented here are 8 T cell receptor beta chains from one specimen sequenced in a study of control samples from healthy donors and cancer patients. Profiling relied on immunoSEQ multiplex PCR, and the TCRdb table lists in-frame clones only, not all of them. The repertoire holds around 99,000 clones, with roughly 89% as singletons. The sample consisted of blood. Source of these receptors: a woman aged 45 to 65 in good health.

V usage is TRBV11-3 and J usage is TRBJ2-1; a possible D gene is TRBD2 (5 bases). Trimming shortened V by 2 bases and J by 9 bases, and 20 bases separated the two germline ends. CDR3 length equals 16 residues. The germline CDR1 and CDR2 sequences are SGHNT and YENEEA. The CDR3 is CASSLTEEWEHVEQFF. The CDR3, as DNA: TGTGCCAGCAGCTTAACTGAGGAGTGGGAGCATGTTGAGCAGTTCTTC.

This clone was recorded a few times. This sequence joins TRBV7-2 and TRBJ2-7; TRBD2 is a possible D gene (6 bases). This CDR3 contains 15 residues. Trimming took off 4 bases at V and 0 bases at J, with 13 bases between the two ends. CDR1 and CDR2 (germline): SGHTA, FQGNSA. The CDR3 is CASSWERGLSYEQYF. CDR3 DNA: TGTGCCAGCAGCTGGGAGAGGGGACTCTCCTACGAGCAGTACTTC.

The chain recombines TRBV5-4 with TRBJ2-7; TRBD2 aligns across 7 bases. The CDR3 loop spans 15 amino acids. With V trimmed by 3 bases and J by 1 base, 7 bases remained unmatched. Germline CDR1 SGHNT, CDR2 YYREEE (reference sequence). In DNA form, the CDR3 reads TGTGCCAGCAGCTGGGGGGGGATAAGTTCCTACGAGCAGTACTTC. The encoded protein is CASSWGGISSYEQYF.

The chain combines TRBV6-1 with TRBJ1-4; the D is unclear. CDR1 is MNHNS and CDR2 is SASEGT in the germline V gene. The germline V and J ends were trimmed by 4 bases and 3 bases, with 18 bases remaining between them. This CDR3 is built from 17 residues. CDR3 region: CASSVGLVGRPNEKLFF. The CDR3 nucleotides read TGTGCCAGCAGTGTTGGGTTGGTTGGCAGGCCTAATGAAAAACTGTTTTTT.

The V and J genes are TRBV2 and TRBJ1-1; unclear D gene. Trimming removed 3 bases from V and 3 bases from J, with 5 bases in between. Germline loops: CDR1 SNHLY, CDR2 FYNNEI. This CDR3 is built from 12 residues. The CDR3 loop is CASSDVYTEAFF. CDR3 nucleotide sequence: TGTGCCAGCAGTGACGTCTACACTGAAGCTTTCTTT.

The chain employs TRBV5-5 and TRBJ1-2, with D perhaps matching TRBD1 (5 bases). The CDR3 length is 14 residues. From germline, CDR1 is SGHKS and CDR2 YYEKEE (reference sequence). Trimming removed 4 bases at V and 8 bases at J, with 18 bases between. The CDR3 reads CASSPGDARAGYTF. DNA of the CDR3: TGTGCCAGCAGCCCGGGGGACGCCCGGGCGGGCTACACCTTC.

The CDR3 sequence is CASSLGGGNTEAFF. CDR3 DNA sequence: TGTGCCAGCAGCTTAGGTGGGGGGAACACTGAAGCTTTCTTT. J is TRBJ1-1 and V is TRBV11-3; TRBD1 is a possible D gene (5 bases). The CDR3 totals 14 residues. Trimming pared 1 base from V and 1 base from J, leaving 7 bases between. Germline CDR1 and CDR2: SGHNT and YENEEA. The full variable domain, in which reference TRBV11-3 and TRBJ1-1 provide the parts outside the CDR3, is EAGVVQSPRYKIIEKKQPVAFWCNPISGHNTLYWYLQNLGQGPELLIRYENEEAVDDSQLPKDRFSAERLKGVDSTLKIQPAELGDSAVYLCASSLGGGNTEAFFGQGTRLTVV.

The chain has TRBV5-1 and TRBJ1-4; D not resolved. The CDR3 has 15 residues. The germline gives CDR1 SGHRS, CDR2 YFSETQ. V was trimmed by 0 bases and J by 10 bases, leaving 16 bases between them. CDR3 DNA sequence: TGCGCCAGCAGCTTGGGAGGGAGCGAGGTTGGAAAACTGTTTTTT. This gives the protein CASSLGGSEVGKLFF.